This T cell receptor (beta chain) derives from a study of regulatory T cells in long-lasting Graves disease (dated by TCRdb to the early 2020s). About the investigation overall: In the newly diagnosed Graves' disease group, patients had been taking antithyroid drugs for less than 3 months. Peripheral blood TCR sequencing and RNA sequencing compared persistent Graves' disease patients with newly diagnosed Graves' disease patients. The study took place in China and was registered as a clinical trial. A total of about 35 samples underwent TCR sequencing, from roughly 13 patients with persistent Graves' disease and some 20 patients with newly diagnosed Graves' disease.

Trimming takes 6 bases from V and 0 bases from J, and the germline ends sit 12 bases apart. CDR1 and CDR2 are read off the germline V gene as SGHTA and FQGNSA. Taken from cysteine to phenylalanine, the CDR3 has 14 residues. Only the CDR3 portion is preserved as DNA: 42 bases, with reading frame beginning at the first base. This clonotype was observed many times. Its recognized antigen is unknown. Nothing much larger sits one base from this clone, and base qualities are not available. In the paper's terms, the time point label means: newly diagnosed GD, antithyroid drugs for less than 3 months. For both TCR sequencing and RNA sequencing, RNA was extracted from PBMCs using TRIzol. The diagnosis of Graves' disease was made according to American Thyroid Association guidelines. Patients were recruited from an endocrinology department in Xi'an, China. Each patient gave approximately 9 milliliters of peripheral blood, collected in an EDTA anticoagulant tube. PBMCs were isolated by Ficoll Paque Plus density gradient separation without further T cell sorting. An Agilent 2100 Bioanalyzer and agarose gel were used to assess RNA quality, and a NanoDrop 2000 was used to measure RNA concentration.

General conclusions and limits of the study: Sequencing and analysis were limited to the TCR beta chain. Persistent disease showed preferential use of TRBV28, TRBJ1-2 and TRBJ2-5, whereas newly diagnosed disease favored TRBV20-1 and TRBJ2-1. Compared with newly diagnosed patients, persistent Graves' disease patients had lower TCR Shannon entropy and fewer highly expanded clones, which suggests clonal expansion. The authors acknowledged the small sample size as a limitation that may reduce accuracy. Persistent patients shared more public clonotypes among themselves (around 2,800) than newly diagnosed patients did (approximately 970). Peripheral blood alone was examined, since thyroid tissue, which constituted the primary lesion, could not be accessed.

Library prep was done by multiplex PCR. Sequencing instrument: Illumina HiSeq 4000. CDR3 regions were amplified by Arm-PCR with iRepertoire HTBI primers to construct TCR beta libraries. Gel purification was performed on PCR products prior to sequencing. As for the original processing: Gene usage analysis of CDR3 amino acid clonotypes used the roughly 60 TRBV and more than 13 TRBJ segments found across samples. COPE and FqMerger were used to merge the filtered high-quality paired reads into contigs. BLAST was used to align contigs to IMGT TRBV, TRBD and TRBJ reference genes, with CDR3 defined following IMGT. Any clonotype with a frequency above 0.1% was classified as a highly expanded clone. Repertoire diversity was measured by Shannon entropy, and V-J evenness by the Gini coefficient. A clonotype found in more than one individual was treated as public. TCRdb applied fastp at Q25 and MiXCR to the public reads, then kept only in-frame beta chains. Rows with a matching CDR3 protein are joined into one entry that keeps the most common DNA and genes. The authors' filters were not applied to this entry. The sample table contains some 350,000 distinct CDR3 sequences; only one count was recorded for about 16% of them. Jointly, the top ten make up 20% of the sample.

This sample also belongs to another study, concerning T cells in Graves' hyperthyroidism and ophthalmopathy. The second paper states: Graves' hyperthyroidism was defined as stable when no progression to ophthalmopathy occurred over 18 months of follow-up. Hyperthyroidism patients were aged 18 to 65 years and newly diagnosed, with disease duration of less than 2 months. The study excluded patients with uncontrolled infections, other autoimmune diseases, pregnancy or lactation. Diagnoses relied on clinical symptoms, serum thyroxine and TRAb, thyroid ultrasound and orbital computed tomography. For the first round of RT-PCR on the TCR CDR3, the HTBI primer set was used together with the Qiagen OneStep RT-PCR kit. Most expanded thyroid clonotypes (frequency above 0.001) were also found in blood, which suggests that blood repertoires may mirror thyroid immune responses. Ophthalmopathy was separated from stable hyperthyroidism by a 13 V-J signature model, with over 85% sensitivity and 81% to 82% specificity obtained in cross-validation and 80%/75% obtained in testing. During validation, the model predicted progression to ophthalmopathy a median of around 7 months ahead of onset, with roughly 65% sensitivity and 72.22% specificity. TCR V-J signatures able to tell the groups apart were searched for in a discovery cohort of some 100 patients, of whom 43 had Graves' ophthalmopathy and 55 to 65 had stable Graves' hyperthyroidism. Whether ophthalmopathy could be predicted prospectively was tested in an independent validation cohort made up of under 20 hyperthyroidism patients plus 17 patients who later progressed to ophthalmopathy. The 100 discovery patients were randomly split 7:3 into training and test sets. In addition, the study compared T-cell repertoires in thyroid tissue and in blood from about six Graves' hyperthyroidism patients. After sampling, hyperthyroidism patients received methimazole starting at 30 mg daily, and ophthalmopathy patients received high-dose intravenous methylprednisolone. The libraries were constructed in a second round of multiplex PCR and then size-selected and purified. Libraries were sequenced paired-end with 100 bp reads on an Illumina HiSeq2000. SOAPnuke was used to process the raw data, removing reads that contained adapters or uncalled bases, had a mean Phred below 15, or lacked an exact match to the constant primer or identifier. High-quality paired reads were merged using COPE v1.2.5, and each unique nucleotide sequence was defined as a clonotype. Clonotypes were aligned to IMGT TRBV, TRBD and TRBJ reference segments using MiTCR v1.1. Analysis was restricted to V-J combinations with a frequency above 0.0001, which covered roughly 99% of repertoires. A TCS score was defined as the ratio between F50 (clonal expansion) and ExV (chaos), using BLOSUM62-based TCRdist between CDR3 peptides within each V-J. Welch's t-statistics and random forest reduced approximately 520 V-J features to 13, which were used in a naive Bayes classifier (R e1071). Sample size was not statistically predetermined, and blinding of investigators to group allocation was not performed. The paper describes TCR Vbeta CDR3 sequencing of around 140 peripheral blood samples, made up of under 50 ophthalmopathy patients, around 73 hyperthyroidism patients and roughly 17 progressor patients.

The rearranged chain carries TRBV7-2 and TRBJ2-7, with TRBD1 as a weak D call on 6 bases. This receptor was obtained from a woman between 18 and 30 years old with Graves disease. Donor details come from another sample of the same person, matched by shared clones. The specimen was peripheral blood mononuclear cells (PBMCs), collected at new diagnosis, from a patient treated with antithyroid drugs. The CDR3 protein sequence reads: CASSPTGLSYEQYF. The nucleotide sequence is TGTGCCAGCAGTCCGACAGGCCTCTCCTACGAGCAGTACTTC. The CDR3 plus the reference TRBV7-2 and TRBJ2-7 genes for the other parts give the full variable domain: GAGVSQSPSNKVTEKGKDVELRCDPISGHTALYWYRQSLGQGLEFLIYFQGNSAPDKSGLPSDRFSAERTGGSVSTLTIQRTQQEDSAVYLCASSPTGLSYEQYFGPGTRLTVT.